Included here is one T cell receptor beta chain sequence, with context. Its antigen is not known. Sequencing of TCR beta was performed on blood CD8+ and CD4+ T cells. Patients having Susac syndrome satisfied recently defined diagnostic criteria for definite or probable disease. Random hexamers served to reverse transcribe roughly 0.5 to 1 ug RNA. TCR beta CDR3 was amplified by immunoSEQ covering 54 Vbeta and 13 Jbeta. One entry per CDR3 protein, called by TCRdb with MiXCR from the immunoSEQ multiplex PCR reads. This table holds about 190,000 distinct CDR3 sequences, over 90% found once. This entry comes from a study of CD8 T cells in Susac syndrome. Germline CDR1 SGHVS, CDR2 FQNEAQ. The V end was cut by 3 bases, the J end by 0 bases, with 8 bases between. The CDR3 spans 14 residues. Findings and caveats of the study: The study acknowledged a relatively small number of individuals in its TCR sequencing and HLA analysis.

The TCR originated in a human donor with Susac syndrome. The sample comprised CD8+ T cells from PBMCs. The V call is TRBV7-8, the J call TRBJ1-1; D might be TRBD1 (5 bases). The CDR3 DNA is TGTGCCAGCAGCTTGGGACGGATGAACACTGAAGCTTTCTTT. It codes for CASSLGRMNTEAFF.